This is a list of T cell receptor beta chains from one sample in a study of cytomegalovirus exposure and HLA in healthy donors. TCRdb's copy holds only in-frame clones and misses some; the assay was immunoSEQ multiplex PCR. The sample consists of about 69,000 clones, 65% to 70% of them appearing once. Material for sequencing was PBMCs. The receptor source for this set is a woman aged 25 to 45 in good health and CMV-seronegative. The CDR3 runs from the conserved cysteine through the conserved F or W. A D gene is named only where the DNA matches it firmly. Clone size appears in some rows only: once, few, many, or a class for an expanded clone.

TRBV7-2	TRBJ1-1	-	few	CASSLKREITEAFF	TGTGCCAGCAGCTTAAAGAGAGAGATCACTGAAGCTTTCTTT
TRBV7-6	TRBJ2-6	-	-	CASSLVVNLAGANVLTF	TGTGCCAGCAGCTTAGTGGTAAACCTGGCCGGGGCCAACGTCCTGACTTTC
TRBV2	TRBJ1-5	TRBD1	few	CASTRIGQGHQPQHF	TGTGCCAGCACCCGAATAGGACAGGGCCACCAGCCCCAGCATTTT
TRBV13	TRBJ2-5	-	-	CASSSTRTEKETQYF	TGTGCCAGCAGCTCCACCCGGACAGAGAAAGAGACCCAGTACTTC
TRBV29-1	TRBJ2-7	TRBD1	-	CSVEDFGGQGYEQYF	TGCAGCGTTGAAGACTTTGGGGGACAGGGATACGAGCAGTACTTC
TRBV30	TRBJ2-1	TRBD2	-	CAWRSGASWNEQFF	TGTGCCTGGAGGAGCGGGGCCTCCTGGAATGAGCAGTTCTTC
TRBV6-1	TRBJ2-6	TRBD1	-	CAGGQGALGANVLTF	TGTGCCGGGGGACAGGGGGCGCTTGGGGCCAACGTCCTGACTTTC
TRBV10-3	TRBJ1-2	-	-	CAISEAFSGPLNYGYTF	TGTGCCATCAGTGAGGCGTTTTCAGGGCCCCTCAACTATGGCTACACCTTC
TRBV29-1	TRBJ1-1	TRBD1	-	CSVDAGGYTEAFF	TGCAGCGTTGATGCAGGGGGCTACACTGAAGCTTTCTTT
TRBV9	TRBJ2-5	TRBD1	-	CASSVGTGGGETQYF	TGTGCCAGCAGCGTAGGGACAGGGGGTGGTGAGACCCAGTACTTC
TRBV2	TRBJ2-2	TRBD1	once	CASSETGVTGELFF	TGTGCCAGCAGCGAAACAGGGGTCACCGGGGAGCTGTTTTTT
TRBV4-2	TRBJ1-1	-	-	CASSQARQMNTEAFF	TGTGCCAGCAGCCAAGCTCGACAGATGAACACTGAAGCTTTCTTT
TRBV6-6	TRBJ1-5	TRBD1	few	CASSYSLGQGNQPQHF	TGTGCCAGCAGTTACTCACTCGGACAGGGGAATCAGCCCCAGCATTTT
TRBV5-6	TRBJ2-1	TRBD2	-	CASSLIRTSGDNEQFF	TGTGCCAGCAGCTTGATCCGGACTAGCGGGGACAATGAGCAGTTCTTC
TRBV18	TRBJ2-7	TRBD1	-	CASSPRTGDEQYF	TGTGCCAGCTCGCCACGGACAGGGGACGAGCAGTACTTC
TRBV4-2	TRBJ2-2	TRBD1	-	CASSRRTGHNTGELFF	TGTGCCAGCAGCCGACGGACAGGCCATAACACCGGGGAGCTGTTTTTT
TRBV19	TRBJ2-7	TRBD1	-	CASSNPLARGPIEQYF	TGTGCCAGTAGTAACCCTTTGGCGAGGGGGCCCATCGAGCAGTACTTC
TRBV27	TRBJ2-3	TRBD1	-	CASSSGQGTDTQYF	TGTGCCAGCAGTTCGGGACAGGGGACAGATACGCAGTATTTT
TRBV5-1	TRBJ2-6	-	-	CASSLVPGSGANVLTF	TGCGCCAGCAGCTTGGTTCCGGGGTCTGGGGCCAACGTCCTGACTTTC
TRBV18	TRBJ1-1	-	-	CASSPLGDMNTEAFF	TGTGCCAGCTCACCACTAGGGGACATGAACACTGAAGCTTTCTTT
TRBV6-1	TRBJ1-1	-	-	CASKIYGDGTEAFF	TGTGCCAGCAAAATTTACGGGGATGGCACTGAAGCTTTCTTT
TRBV10-3	TRBJ2-3	TRBD2	-	CAIGLAGVADTQYF	TGTGCCATTGGACTAGCGGGGGTAGCAGATACGCAGTATTTT
TRBV19	TRBJ1-1	-	-	CASRLTGLMNTEAFF	TGTGCCAGTAGATTAACAGGGTTAATGAACACTGAAGCTTTCTTT